This TCR beta chain came from a study of T cell repertoires in cytomegalovirus infection. Study-level information: Based on public TCR beta signatures, there were indications of CMV infection and of a matching HLA type. Study observations and caveats: HLA-C-restricted, CMV-specific TCR beta clonotypes were dominant ex vivo. Carriers of CMV and the relevant HLA type were discriminated by public TCR beta frequency.

This clonotype was found many times. Its specificity is unknown. TCRdb recomputed calls from the reads with MiXCR, one row per CDR3 protein. Of more than 140,000 distinct CDR3 sequences in the sample, approximately 5.9% were seen once. The CDR3 has 15 amino acids. Germline V gene lookup returns CDR1 SEHNR and CDR2 FQNEAQ (reference sequence). J gave up 5 bases and V 6 bases, and 7 bases lay outside the gene matches. This chain uses TRBV7-9 with TRBJ2-5; 12 bases line up with TRBD2. This clonotype was sampled from a human donor in good health (CMV status not recorded). Some clones in this sample may be carry-over from other donors' samples. Sequenced sample: PBMCs. CDR3 coding DNA: TGTGCCAGCAGACTAACCGGACTAGCGGGGGAGACCCAGTACTTC. This gives the protein CASRLTGLAGETQYF.